One sample yielded the 16 T cell receptor beta chains listed below, sequenced in a study of shared clonotypes between healthy human individuals. Naive CD8 cells lacked CD45RO, underwent positive selection for CCR7 and left out terminally differentiated effector memory CD45RA+ cells. Produced via immunoSEQ multiplex PCR; TCRdb's table is partial and in-frame only. Of about 820,000 clones in the sample, 80% to 95% were seen once. Sequencing was carried out using naive CD8+ T cells sorted from blood. The receptors stem from a man in his thirties or forties in good health.

The CDR3 nucleotides are TGTGCCAGCTCACATACCGGGACGGATGAAAAACTGTTTTTT. This gives the protein CASSHTGTDEKLFF. The chain carries TRBV18 and TRBJ1-4; TRBD1 might be the D (5 bases). Germline-derived CDR1 and CDR2 are KGHSH and LQKENI. The V end lost 4 bases, the J end lost 6 bases, and 12 bases lay between the germline ends. This CDR3 has 14 residues.

The chain recombines TRBV28 with TRBJ1-2; D possibly corresponds to TRBD1 (5 bases). Trimming took 5 bases from V and 3 from J, leaving 13 bases between them. Germline V gene data show CDR1 as MDHEN and CDR2 as SYDVKM. The CDR3 length is 14 residues. CDR3 loop: CASSLTGTDYGYTF. The CDR3 region has the DNA TGTGCCAGCAGTCTCACCGGGACGGACTATGGCTACACCTTC.

V and J are TRBV10-3 and TRBJ2-7; the D gene is possibly TRBD2 (5 bases). The germline gives CDR1 ENHRY, CDR2 SYGVKD. The CDR3 is 13 residues long. V was pared by 5 bases and J by 5 bases, with 13 bases between. CDR3 amino acids: CAISSKNGDEQYF. CDR3 DNA sequence: TGTGCCATCAGTTCGAAGAACGGGGACGAGCAGTACTTC.

This chain links TRBV7-8 with TRBJ2-3; 7 bases align to TRBD1. This CDR3 contains 17 residues. V was pared by 3 bases and J by 0 bases, with 9 bases of the junction left unmatched. Germline assignment: CDR1 SGHVS and CDR2 FQNEAQ. In nucleotides, the CDR3 is TGTGCCAGCAGCTTCCCGAGGGGGCCAGGGAGCACAGATACGCAGTATTTT. The encoded protein is CASSFPRGPGSTDTQYF.

CDR3 bases: TGTGCCAGCAGCGTTCCCGGGGCAGGAATTAGCGAAGAGACCCAGTACTTC. This gives the protein CASSVPGAGISEETQYF. The rearrangement links TRBV9 to TRBJ2-5; D tentatively fits TRBD1 or TRBD2 (5 bases each). The CDR3 is made up of 17 amino acids. V gave up 2 bases and J gave up 3 bases, with 20 bases separating them. Germline V lookup: CDR1 SGDLS, CDR2 YYNGEE.

This sequence joins TRBV6-1 and TRBJ2-5; 7 bases line up with TRBD2. CDR3 size: 14 residues. Germline CDR1 is MNHNS and CDR2 is SASEGT. The V and J ends lost 3 bases and 3 bases, in that order; junction bases with no gene match: 4. The CDR3 protein is CASSEWLAEETQYF. In DNA form, the CDR3 reads TGTGCCAGCAGTGAGTGGCTAGCGGAAGAGACCCAGTACTTC.

This clone was recorded only once. The V call is TRBV13, the J call TRBJ2-7; 9 bases are shared with TRBD1. Germline trimming cut 4 bases from V and 5 bases from J; bases unmatched to any gene: 9. CDR3 length equals 15 residues. The germline V gene encodes CDR1 PRHDT and CDR2 FYEKMQ (reference sequence). The CDR3 sequence is CASSSPGQGLHEQYF. The CDR3 nucleotides are TGTGCCAGCAGCTCTCCGGGACAGGGTCTACACGAGCAGTACTTC.

The gene calls are TRBV7-3 and TRBJ2-2; D unclear. Germline assignment: CDR1 SGHTA and CDR2 FQGTGA. The CDR3 is 13 amino acids. The V end lost 2 bases, the J end lost 5 bases, and 6 bases lay between the germline ends. The CDR3 DNA follows: TGTGCCAGCAGCTTATTGGCAACCGGGGAGCTGTTTTTT. It yields the protein CASSLLATGELFF.

This chain links TRBV28 with TRBJ2-7, with TRBD1 identical over 8 bases. The CDR3 sequence is 16 residues long. Germline CDR1 reads MDHEN; CDR2 reads SYDVKM. J was trimmed by 2 bases and V by 5 bases; bases with no gene match: 11. The CDR3: CASSRNPGQATYEQYF. In nucleotides, the CDR3 is TGTGCCAGCAGTAGAAACCCGGGACAGGCAACCTACGAGCAGTACTTC.

This chain uses TRBV7-8 with TRBJ2-7; D assignment may be TRBD1 or TRBD2 (6 bases each). V lost 5 bases, J lost 5 bases, and 13 bases lay in between. Germline CDR1 SGHVS, CDR2 FQNEAQ. The CDR3 length is 13 residues. The CDR3 loop reads CASSRGQGNEQYF. The DNA of the CDR3 is TGTGCCAGCAGCCGGGGGCAGGGGAACGAGCAGTACTTC.

The V call is TRBV29-1, the J call TRBJ2-3, with D perhaps given as TRBD1 or TRBD2 (6 bases each). The CDR3 spans 15 residues. Trimming stripped 4 bases from V and 1 base from J, with 15 bases between. Germline-derived CDR1 and CDR2 are SQVTM and ANQGSEA. CDR3 bases: TGCAGCGTTGTGGGGGGACACGACGGCACAGATACGCAGTATTTT. Protein product: CSVVGGHDGTDTQYF.

This rearrangement joins TRBV6-6 to TRBJ2-3, with D perhaps matching TRBD1 or TRBD2 (5 bases each). Germline assignment: CDR1 MNHNY and CDR2 SVGAGI (reference sequence). V shed 5 bases and J shed 6 bases, with 9 bases lying between them. The CDR3 totals 12 residues. The CDR3, as DNA: TGTGCCAGCAGTAAAGAGGGGGATACGCAGTATTTT. This sequence encodes CASSKEGDTQYF.

A single count supports this clone. V gene TRBV2 combines with J gene TRBJ1-5; D gene ambiguous. The CDR3 covers 15 residues. Trimming shortened V by 7 bases and J by 4 bases, and 17 bases separated the two germline ends. Germline CDR1 reads SNHLY; CDR2 reads FYNNEI. In DNA form, the CDR3 reads TGTGCCAGCACTCGAGAGAGATCAGCTAATCAGCCCCAGCATTTT. Encoded protein: CASTRERSANQPQHF.

CDR3 sequence reads: CASTPRDEGQQETQYF. The DNA of the CDR3 is TGCGCCAGCACACCCCGTGATGAGGGACAACAAGAGACCCAGTACTTC. The chain uses TRBV5-1 and TRBJ2-5; perhaps TRBD1 as D (6 bases). Trimming cost V 6 bases and J 2 bases, with 20 bases left between them. CDR1 and CDR2 from the germline V gene are SGHRS and YFSETQ. The CDR3 loop spans 16 amino acids.

This chain links TRBV10-1 with TRBJ2-5, with 10 bases that match TRBD2. The CDR3 consists of 15 residues. V gave up 10 bases and J gave up 1 base; unmatched junction bases: 9. The V gene's germline CDR1 is WNHNN and CDR2 SYGVQD (reference sequence). The CDR3 nucleotides are TGCGCCAAGGCTGGACTAGCGGAAGCCCAAGAGACCCAGTACTTC. Translation gives CAKAGLAEAQETQYF.

The gene calls are TRBV10-3 and TRBJ2-3; the match to TRBD2 covers 7 bases. V was clipped by 5 bases and J by 4 bases; unmatched bases: 12. The CDR3 sequence is 16 residues long. Germline V gene lookup returns CDR1 ENHRY and CDR2 SYGVKD. The CDR3 nucleotides read TGTGCCATCAGTAACCCAGGGTGGACTAGATCAGATACGCAGTATTTT. It translates to CAISNPGWTRSDTQYF.